These 25 T cell receptor beta chains were sequenced from one sample in a study of blood T cell repertoires in COVID-19 (dated by TCRdb to the early 2020s). Receptor amplification or capture employed the immunoSEQ multiplex PCR assay. Here the immuneACCESS table is served through TCRdb, limited to in-frame sequences with V and J called. Missing clones are a known gap in these copies; in checked studies unresolved V genes cover under half, and the rest lacks a known reason. The sample table lists 150,000 to 250,000 clones, roughly four fifths of them with a count of one. Jointly, the top ten make up approximately 10% of the sample. Sequenced: PBMCs or T cells enriched from blood (not recorded which). The receptor set was obtained from a man in his forties or fifties who had recovered from COVID-19.

The chain uses TRBV7-2 and TRBJ2-7; 8 bases line up with TRBD1. V lost 5 bases to trimming and J lost 3 bases; unmatched junction nucleotides: 9. The CDR3 sequence is 15 residues long. Germline lookup yields CDR1 SGHTA and CDR2 FQGNSA. This chain's CDR3 is CASSHSRTGFYEQYF. CDR3 nucleotide sequence: TGTGCCAGCAGCCACTCCCGGACAGGGTTCTACGAGCAGTACTTC.

For this clone: Other DNA sequences in the same sample also yield this CDR3. This rearrangement joins TRBV12-5 to TRBJ1-1, with D unclear. Per germline, CDR1 LGHNT and CDR2 FRNRAP. This CDR3 contains 12 residues. Trimming pared 1 base from V and 8 bases from J, leaving 8 bases between. Written as DNA, the CDR3 is TGTGCTAGTGGTTTGGGTCGGGGAGAAGCTTTCTTT. Encoded protein: CASGLGRGEAFF.

This clone has a single count. The chain has TRBV19 and TRBJ2-7; tentative D call: TRBD2 (6 bases). Trimming shortened V by 6 bases and J by 3 bases, and 15 bases separated the two germline ends. Per the germline V gene, CDR1 is LNHDA and CDR2 is SQIVND (reference sequence). This CDR3 is built from 14 residues. In nucleotides, the CDR3 is TGTGCCAGTAGCGAGATAGGGACTTTCTACGAGCAGTACTTC. Translating it yields CASSEIGTFYEQYF.

The rearrangement uses TRBV6-2 or TRBV6-3 and TRBJ2-7; possible D gene TRBD1, 6 bases. Germline assignment: CDR1 MNHEY and CDR2 SVGEGT. Trimming took 4 bases from V and 0 from J, leaving 13 bases between them. CDR3 length: 15 amino acids. This chain's CDR3 is CASSSRQVLSYEQYF. In DNA form, the CDR3 reads TGTGCCAGCAGTTCACGACAGGTACTCTCCTACGAGCAGTACTTC.

This clone occurred many times. Other DNA sequences in the same sample also yield this CDR3. This chain joins TRBV19 and TRBJ1-1; D unresolved. With 3 bases removed from V and 5 bases from J, the gap between germline ends came to 7 bases. Per the germline V gene, CDR1 is LNHDA and CDR2 is SQIVND (reference sequence). The CDR3 consists of 12 residues. CDR3 coding DNA: TGTGCCAGTAGTATCCGCGGGACTGAAGCTTTCTTT. Its protein product is CASSIRGTEAFF.

This chain links TRBV5-1 with TRBJ2-4; 8 bases align to TRBD2. This CDR3 is built from 14 residues. Germline V gene sequence: CDR1 SGHRS, CDR2 YFSETQ. Trimming at V came to 3 bases and at J to 5 bases, leaving 4 bases not matched to a gene. This CDR3 reads CASSSGGGQNIQYF. The DNA of the CDR3 is TGCGCCAGCAGCTCCGGGGGGGGGCAAAACATTCAGTACTTC.

V usage is TRBV19 and J usage is TRBJ1-1; D call uncertain. The CDR3 runs to 14 residues. Germline CDR1 is LNHDA and CDR2 is SQIVND (reference sequence). V was pared by 1 base and J by 0 bases, with 6 bases between. The CDR3 DNA reads TGTGCCAGTAGTATAGGGTCGGTGAACACTGAAGCTTTCTTT. It translates to CASSIGSVNTEAFF.

This chain connects TRBV21-1 to TRBJ2-1; the table names TRBD2, a call not compared with the DNA. TRBV21-1 is a pseudogene locus. The CDR3 spans 17 residues. In DNA form, the CDR3 reads TGTGCCAGCAGCAAAGCCCAACTAGCGACACGATACAATGAGCAGTTCTTC. This translates into CASSKAQLATRYNEQFF.

This chain connects TRBV29-1 to TRBJ1-5; 9 nucleotides line up with TRBD1. Looked up from germline, CDR1 is SQVTM and CDR2 is ANQGSEA. The CDR3 consists of 14 residues. V trimming: 4 bases; J trimming: 6 bases; junction bases outside the gene matches: 7. The CDR3 region is CSVGIGTGSQPQHF. CDR3 DNA sequence: TGCAGCGTTGGCATAGGGACAGGGAGTCAGCCCCAGCATTTT.

The DNA of the CDR3 is TGTGCCAGCAGCCTCCCGGGACAGGGGGTCTATGGCTACACCTTC. Its translation: CASSLPGQGVYGYTF. The chain carries TRBV3-1 (or the pseudogene TRBV3-2) and TRBJ1-2; 11 nucleotides align to TRBD1. The CDR3 runs to 15 residues. Germline lookup yields CDR1 LGHDT and CDR2 YNNKEL (reference sequence). Unmatched junction bases numbered 5, after V lost 4 bases and J lost 4 bases.

This clone was observed once. J is TRBJ2-2 and V is TRBV9; D uncertain. This CDR3 has 18 amino acids. The V end was cut by 1 base, the J end by 3 bases, with 19 bases between. Germline V gives CDR1 SGDLS, CDR2 YYNGEE. This chain's CDR3 is CASSVIDIEVEHTGELFF. The CDR3 coding sequence is TGTGCCAGCAGCGTAATCGACATCGAAGTAGAGCACACCGGGGAGCTGTTTTTT. Looking up the rest from reference TRBV9 and TRBJ2-2 gives the full variable domain: DSGVTQTPKHLITATGQRVTLRCSPRSGDLSVYWYQQSLDQGLQFLIQYYNGEERAKGNILERFSAQQFPDLHSELNLSSLELGDSALYFCASSVIDIEVEHTGELFFGEGSRLTVL.

The chain couples TRBV29-1 to TRBJ2-3; 10 bases are shared with TRBD2. V shed 1 base and J 4 bases; nucleotides not matched to a gene: 20. CDR1 is SQVTM, CDR2 ANQGSEA, per germline. This CDR3 region has 20 residues. The DNA for the CDR3 is TGCAGCGTTGAAGGGGCACGAATCCAGCGGGAGGGCCTTAATGCAGATACGCAGTATTTT. Protein: CSVEGARIQREGLNADTQYF.

The chain uses TRBV6-5 and TRBJ2-3; 10 bases agree with TRBD2. CDR3 length: 14 residues. V lost 6 bases to trimming and J lost 5 bases; unmatched junction nucleotides: 5. Germline CDR1 is MNHEY and CDR2 is SVGAGI. The CDR3 reads CASSLAGDVDTQYF. The CDR3 region has the DNA TGTGCCAGCAGCCTAGCGGGAGATGTAGATACGCAGTATTTT.

This clone has only a few counts. This chain connects TRBV5-4 to TRBJ1-1; D is undetermined. This CDR3 has 12 amino acids. The germline gives CDR1 SGHNT, CDR2 YYREEE (reference sequence). V was shortened by 2 bases and J by 4 bases, with 6 bases between the two germline ends. The CDR3 here is CASSFGSTEAFF. The CDR3 region has the DNA TGTGCCAGCAGCTTTGGCAGCACTGAAGCTTTCTTT. Full variable domain (missing parts from reference TRBV5-4 and TRBJ1-1): ETGVTQSPTHLIKTRGQQVTLRCSSQSGHNTVSWYQQALGQGPQFIFQYYREEENGRGNFPPRFSGLQFPNYSSELNVNALELDDSALYLCASSFGSTEAFFGQGTRLTVV.

This clone was recorded once. The chain recombines TRBV2 with TRBJ1-1; no definite D call. This CDR3 contains 13 residues. Trimming took off 5 bases at V and 3 bases at J, with 10 bases between the two ends. Germline lookup yields CDR1 SNHLY and CDR2 FYNNEI. The DNA for the CDR3 is TGTGCCAGCAGTCTCAACACAGACACTGAAGCTTTCTTT. Its translation: CASSLNTDTEAFF.

The rearrangement links TRBV11-2 to TRBJ2-5; D remains ambiguous. V lost 5 bases to trimming and J lost 1 base, with 11 bases between them. The CDR3 is 14 residues long. Germline V gene sequence: CDR1 SGHAT, CDR2 FQNNGV. The CDR3: CASSPLFPQETQYF. The CDR3 region has the DNA TGTGCCAGCAGCCCCCTTTTTCCCCAAGAGACCCAGTACTTC.

This clone came up a few times. The rearrangement uses TRBV12-3 or TRBV12-4 and TRBJ1-2; no clear D gene. The CDR3 sequence is 12 residues long. Trimming pared 3 bases from V and 8 bases from J, leaving 10 bases between. The CDR3 loop reads CASSLGVAGYTF. The CDR3 coding sequence is TGTGCCAGCAGTTTGGGTGTAGCAGGCTACACCTTC.

The chain recombines TRBV28 with TRBJ1-4, with TRBD1 matching over 7 bases. Germline CDR1 and CDR2: MDHEN and SYDVKM. J gave up 4 bases and V 6 bases, and 5 bases lay outside the gene matches. The CDR3 is made up of 14 amino acids. The CDR3, as DNA: TGTGCCAGCAGGTCCGGGACAGTTAATGAAAAACTGTTTTTT. It encodes CASRSGTVNEKLFF.

This clone was counted a single time. The rearrangement links TRBV2 to TRBJ1-6; TRBD1 is a possible D gene (5 bases). Looked up from germline, CDR1 is SNHLY and CDR2 is FYNNEI. This CDR3 region has 16 residues. V lost 6 bases to trimming and J lost 5 bases, with 17 bases between them. DNA for the CDR3: TGTGCCAGCAGCCGCCAGGACATAAAAAATAATTCACCCCTCCACTTT. Its protein product is CASSRQDIKNNSPLHF.

The J gene is TRBJ1-1, the V gene TRBV10-3, with D perhaps TRBD1 (6 bases). Per germline, CDR1 ENHRY and CDR2 SYGVKD. The V and J ends lost 4 bases and 4 bases respectively, with 13 bases between them. The CDR3 has 14 residues. The DNA of the CDR3 is TGTGCCATCAGTGGCACGCAGGGGCGCACTGAAGCTTTCTTT. Translated, it gives CAISGTQGRTEAFF.

The genes are TRBV19 and TRBJ2-2; D perhaps matches TRBD2 (5 bases). There are 13 residues in the CDR3. Germline values: CDR1 LNHDA, CDR2 SQIVND (reference sequence). V shed 4 bases and J shed 4 bases, with 7 bases lying between them. The CDR3 region has the DNA TGTGCCAGTAGTAAGGACTTCACCGGGGAGCTGTTTTTT. Protein product: CASSKDFTGELFF.

V and J are TRBV5-5 and TRBJ2-7; no firm D call. Per germline, CDR1 SGHKS and CDR2 YYEKEE (reference sequence). Trimming shortened V by 1 base and J by 6 bases, and 14 bases separated the two germline ends. This CDR3 has 14 residues. In nucleotides, the CDR3 is TGTGCCAGCAGCTTGACCACTCCCATCTTCGAGCAGTACTTC. It yields the protein CASSLTTPIFEQYF.

V and J are TRBV6-5 and TRBJ2-3, with D unresolved. Germline V CDR1 and CDR2: MNHEY, SVGAGI. V was clipped by 0 bases and J by 6 bases, with 7 bases between them. There are 13 residues in the CDR3. For the CDR3, the DNA is TGTGCCAGCAGTTACTCATACGGTGATACGCAGTATTTT. Translating gives CASSYSYGDTQYF.

The chain is built from TRBV5-1 and TRBJ2-5; D uncertain. The germline gives CDR1 SGHRS, CDR2 YFSETQ. The CDR3 runs 12 residues. V was cut by 1 base and J by 5 bases, with 6 bases left in between. The CDR3 DNA follows: TGCGCCAGCAGCTTGTATTTGGAGACCCAGTACTTC. Translating it yields CASSLYLETQYF.

This clone appeared a few times. The chain uses TRBV28 and TRBJ1-5; perhaps TRBD1 as D (5 bases). Germline V gives CDR1 MDHEN, CDR2 SYDVKM. Trimming left V 6 bases short and J 9 bases short, with 18 bases between. The CDR3 covers 14 residues. The CDR3 bases are TGTGCCAGCAGCTACAGCAGCTCCGGGGGGCCCCAGCATTTT. Encoded protein: CASSYSSSGGPQHF.